This TCR beta chain was retrieved from a study of OX40 agonist ivuxolimab in advanced cancers. Study-wide background: Hepatocellular carcinoma, melanoma, renal cell or head and neck cancer occurred in dose-escalation patients.

The method was immunoSEQ multiplex PCR; TCRdb's version includes in-frame clones alone and lacks a portion of them. The sample consists of 65,000 to 90,000 clones, 80% to 90% of them appearing once. Trimming removed 4 bases at V and 1 base at J, with 10 bases between. The CDR3 consists of 14 residues. Germline lookup yields CDR1 MNHEY and CDR2 SMNVEV (reference sequence). This clone was recorded once. Antigen: not known. Study-wide points: Doses of 0.1 to 3.0 mg/kg were accompanied by clonal expansion of CD4+ and CD8+ blood T cells by week 6. On average, a greater number of expanded clones characterised CD8+ T cells relative to CD4+. Some nonresponders likewise displayed low normalized T-cell clonal expansion.

The chain joins TRBV27 to TRBJ1-1; D unclear. Sequenced here: CD4+ or CD8+ T cells sorted from blood, sampled in a trial of the OX40 agonist ivuxolimab. The sequence came from an adult with an advanced solid tumor such as melanoma, head and neck, liver or kidney cancer. CDR3 amino acids: CASSSYLTNTEAFF. CDR3 sequence (DNA): TGTGCCAGCAGTTCTTATCTTACGAACACTGAAGCTTTCTTT.